The clone carrying this TCR beta chain was counted at least ten times. Its target is not known. Arm-PCR with iRepertoire HTBI primers amplified the CDR3 regions for these TCR beta libraries. Each CDR3 protein gets one entry after TCRdb re-called the multiplex PCR reads with MiXCR. The sample contains some 220,000 distinct CDR3 sequences, roughly 19% of which appear only once. The sample is drawn from a study of regulatory T cells in long-lasting Graves disease. General study results and limits: Investigators studied peripheral blood only, not thyroid tissue.

Time point noted: newly diagnosed GD, antithyroid drugs for less than 3 months. PBMC-derived RNA was used for the TCR library. The germline V gene encodes CDR1 MDHEN and CDR2 SYDVKM. The CDR3 is 13 amino acids. V was trimmed by 0 bases and J by 8 bases, leaving 10 bases between them. The same sample was also used in a study of T cells in Graves' hyperthyroidism and ophthalmopathy. From that paper: Ophthalmopathy was distinguished from stable hyperthyroidism by 13 V-J signatures.

The chain is built from TRBV28 and TRBJ1-2; TRBD1 might be the D (5 bases). Sequenced here: peripheral blood mononuclear cells (PBMCs), sampled at new diagnosis, from a patient treated with antithyroid drugs. This TCR was recovered from a woman aged 25 to 39 with Graves disease. The CDR3 reads CASSLWGHGGYTF. The CDR3, as DNA: TGTGCCAGCAGTTTATGGGGGCACGGCGGCTACACCTTC.